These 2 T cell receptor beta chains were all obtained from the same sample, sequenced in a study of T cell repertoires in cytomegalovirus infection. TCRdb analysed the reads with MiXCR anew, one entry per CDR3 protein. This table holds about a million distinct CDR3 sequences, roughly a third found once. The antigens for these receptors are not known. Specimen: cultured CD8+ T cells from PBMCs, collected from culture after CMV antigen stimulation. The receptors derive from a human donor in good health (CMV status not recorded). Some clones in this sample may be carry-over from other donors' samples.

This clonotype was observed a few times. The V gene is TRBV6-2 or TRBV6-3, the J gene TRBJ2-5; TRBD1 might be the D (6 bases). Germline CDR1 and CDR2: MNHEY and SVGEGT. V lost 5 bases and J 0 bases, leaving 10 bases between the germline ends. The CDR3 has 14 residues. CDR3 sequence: CASSPGTNQETQYF. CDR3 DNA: TGTGCCAGCAGTCCCGGGACAAACCAAGAGACCCAGTACTTC.

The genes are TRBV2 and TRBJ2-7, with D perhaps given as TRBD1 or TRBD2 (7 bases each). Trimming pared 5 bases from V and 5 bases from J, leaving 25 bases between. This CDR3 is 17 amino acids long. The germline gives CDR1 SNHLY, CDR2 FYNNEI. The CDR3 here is CASSKPRGGGVQDEQYF. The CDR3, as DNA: TGTGCCAGCAGTAAACCCCGGGGAGGGGGCGTCCAGGACGAGCAGTACTTC.